Following are 8 T cell receptor beta chains from one sample sequenced in a study of blood T cell repertoires in COVID-19. Libraries were prepared by immunoSEQ multiplex PCR; TCRdb keeps only in-frame clonotypes and omits some of them. The sample consists of roughly 150,000 clones, about 80% of them appearing once. The sequencing sample was made of peripheral blood. These receptors all stem from a human donor in a cohort sampled during active COVID-19.

The CDR3 sequence is CASSDQGARTEAFF. The DNA of the CDR3 is TGTGCCAGCAGTGATCAGGGGGCAAGAACTGAAGCTTTCTTT. V and J are TRBV2 and TRBJ1-1; TRBD1 matches at 8 bases. Germline CDR1 reads SNHLY; CDR2 reads FYNNEI. The CDR3 contains 14 residues. The V gene end was trimmed by 3 bases and the J gene end by 5 bases; junction bases not matched to a gene: 5.

The chain links TRBV21-1 to TRBJ2-7; the table's D call, TRBD1, has no DNA check behind it. TRBV21-1 is described as a pseudogene. The CDR3 contains 14 residues. Here the CDR3 DNA reads TGTGCCAGCAGCCTTGGACAGGGGACCTACGAGCAGTACTTC. It yields the protein CASSLGQGTYEQYF.

In DNA, the CDR3 is TGTGCCAGTAGTATGAACAGGGGCTACGAGCAGTACTTC. It is translated as CASSMNRGYEQYF. The chain recombines TRBV19 with TRBJ2-7; 7 positions agree with TRBD1. The CDR3 contains 13 residues. Trimming cost V 3 bases and J 3 bases; bases outside gene matches: 2. In germline, CDR1 is LNHDA, CDR2 SQIVND (reference sequence).

The chain combines TRBV9 with TRBJ2-2; D possibly corresponds to TRBD2 (6 bases). This CDR3 region has 17 residues. V lost 0 bases, J lost 1 base, and 13 bases lay in between. The germline gives CDR1 SGDLS, CDR2 YYNGEE. CDR3: CASSVGRAGKNTGELFF. The DNA for the CDR3 is TGTGCCAGCAGCGTAGGGAGGGCAGGGAAGAACACCGGGGAGCTGTTTTTT.

The J gene is TRBJ1-3, the V gene TRBV29-1, with D possibly being TRBD1 (5 bases). V dropped 3 bases and J dropped 3 bases, with 6 bases sitting between them. Germline lookup yields CDR1 SQVTM and CDR2 ANQGSEA. The CDR3 is 12 amino acids. DNA for the CDR3: TGCAGCGTTGATAGGGGTGGAAACACCATATATTTT. Encoded protein: CSVDRGGNTIYF. Full variable domain (outside the CDR3, taken from reference TRBV29-1 and TRBJ1-3): SAVISQKPSRDICQRGTSLTIQCQVDSQVTMMFWYRQQPGQSLTLIATANQGSEATYESGFVIDKFPISRPNLTFSTLTVSNMSPEDSSIYLCSVDRGGNTIYFGEGSWLTVV.

The rearrangement links TRBV15 to TRBJ2-3; 13 bases are shared with TRBD2. Germline V CDR1 and CDR2: LNHNV, YYDKDF (reference sequence). J was trimmed by 0 bases and V by 0 bases; bases with no gene match: 6. The CDR3 runs 19 residues. The CDR3 region is CATSREGLAGETSTDTQYF. The CDR3 bases are TGTGCCACCAGCAGAGAAGGACTAGCGGGGGAAACTAGCACAGATACGCAGTATTTT.

This rearrangement joins TRBV6-5 to TRBJ2-7, with 10 bases aligning to TRBD2. The CDR3 extends over 14 amino acids. The V gene end was trimmed by 6 bases and the J gene end by 12 bases; junction bases not matched to a gene: 14. CDR1 MNHEY and CDR2 SVGAGI come from the germline V gene. This chain's CDR3 is CASRSFAGLASLYF. CDR3 bases: TGTGCCAGCAGATCGTTTGCGGGACTAGCGTCTCTGTACTTC.

The CDR3 DNA follows: TGTGCCTGGAGTGTAAAGTCGGGACTTAACACTGAAGCTTTCTTT. It yields the protein CAWSVKSGLNTEAFF. The chain links TRBV30 to TRBJ1-1, with TRBD1 as a possible D gene (5 bases). V lost 0 bases, J lost 2 bases, and 13 bases lay in between. CDR3 size: 15 residues. The germline CDR1 and CDR2 sequences are GTSNPN and SVGIG (reference sequence).